This T cell receptor beta chain appears in the sequencing data of a study of preoperative IRX-2 immunotherapy in early breast cancer. Deletions cut 3 bases from V and 6 bases from J, with 15 bases between. The CDR3 runs 15 residues. From germline, CDR1 is SGHRS and CDR2 YFSETQ. Some clones are missing from TCRdb's copy, which holds only in-frame ones; the method was immunoSEQ multiplex PCR. Of roughly 40,000 clones listed, approximately 80% are singletons. Described treatment: preoperative locoregional IRX-2 cytokine immunotherapy. The gene calls are TRBV5-1 and TRBJ1-4; D is possibly TRBD1 (5 bases). This TCR was recovered from a human donor with breast cancer. Sequences were derived from tumor tissue, sampled after IRX-2 immunotherapy. The CDR3 region is CASSYRSGGDEKLFF. In DNA form, the CDR3 reads TGCGCCAGCAGCTACAGGTCGGGGGGGGATGAAAAACTGTTTTTT.